This TCR beta chain originates from a study of cytomegalovirus exposure and HLA in healthy donors. Study as a whole: It was reported in a later analysis that the same platform had been used for the 100 to 150 validation repertoires as for the approximately 670 first-cohort repertoires. Findings and limits, study-wide: It was found in a later analysis that first-cohort TCR clusters tended to co-occur in the 130 or so validation repertoires. Through in vitro validation, a few CMV-associated chains were shown to be specific for CMV antigens.

The CDR3 is 12 amino acids. Per germline, CDR1 SGHRS and CDR2 YFSETQ. V lost 0 bases and J 6 bases, leaving 7 bases between the germline ends. Points on this clone: The target antigen is unknown. Other DNA sequences in this sample translate to the same CDR3.

Clones were sequenced by immunoSEQ multiplex PCR, and TCRdb holds only the in-frame ones, with some missing. The sample lists hundreds of thousands of clones, 75% to 90% occurring once. The sample was PBMCs. V is TRBV5-1 and J is TRBJ2-7; D is perhaps TRBD2 (6 bases). This clonotype was obtained from a young woman in good health and CMV-seronegative. In nucleotides, the CDR3 is TGCGCCAGCAGCTTGGTGGGAGGCGAGCAGTACTTC. It codes for CASSLVGGEQYF. Complete variable domain (other parts from reference TRBV5-1 and TRBJ2-7): KAGVTQTPRYLIKTRGQQVTLSCSPISGHRSVSWYQQTPGQGLQFLFEYFSETQRNKGNFPGRFSGRQFSNSRSEMNVSTLELGDSALYLCASSLVGGEQYFGPGTRLTVT.